The rows below give T cell receptor beta chains drawn from one sample of a study of CD8 T cell repertoires and HIV-1 epitope variants. The method was immunoSEQ multiplex PCR; TCRdb's version includes in-frame clones alone and lacks a portion of them. There are some 87,000 clones in the sample; just under 75% occur only once, and roughly 25% lies in the top ten. The sample comprised uncultured baseline CD8+ T cells from peripheral blood mononuclear cells (PBMCs). The receptors originated from a male donor with HIV. CDR3s include the opening cysteine and the closing phenylalanine or tryptophan. A D gene is named only where the DNA matches it firmly. Not every row has a clone size; where given, it reads once, few, many or a size class.

d_call: .; v_call: TRBV27; clone_size: .; j_call: TRBJ1-5; cdr3_aa: CASRKFDLNQPQHF; cdr3_nt: TGTGCCAGCAGAAAATTCGACCTCAATCAGCCCCAGCATTTT
d_call: TRBD1; v_call: TRBV7-2; clone_size: .; j_call: TRBJ1-3; cdr3_aa: CASSFPGQGRNTIYF; cdr3_nt: TGTGCCAGCAGCTTTCCGGGACAGGGAAGAAACACCATATATTTT
d_call: TRBD2; v_call: TRBV10-2; clone_size: .; j_call: TRBJ2-1; cdr3_aa: CASTGGGFNEQFF; cdr3_nt: TGCGCCAGCACCGGGGGAGGGTTTAATGAGCAGTTCTTC
d_call: .; v_call: TRBV15; clone_size: .; j_call: TRBJ2-4; cdr3_aa: CATSRVLAGIAKNIQYF; cdr3_nt: TGTGCCACCAGCAGAGTATTGGCAGGGATAGCCAAAAACATTCAGTACTTC
d_call: .; v_call: TRBV6-6; clone_size: .; j_call: TRBJ2-1; cdr3_aa: CASKEGGYNEQFF; cdr3_nt: TGTGCCAGCAAAGAGGGGGGTTACAATGAGCAGTTCTTC
d_call: TRBD2; v_call: TRBV6-1; clone_size: .; j_call: TRBJ2-3; cdr3_aa: CASSESGASTDTQYF; cdr3_nt: TGTGCCAGCAGTGAGAGCGGGGCTAGCACAGATACGCAGTATTTT
d_call: .; v_call: TRBV4-2; clone_size: .; j_call: TRBJ2-1; cdr3_aa: CASSQDRGGEQFF; cdr3_nt: TGTGCCAGCAGCCAAGATCGAGGGGGTGAGCAGTTCTTC
d_call: .; v_call: TRBV28; clone_size: few; j_call: TRBJ1-2; cdr3_aa: CAISFRQVNYGYTF; cdr3_nt: TGTGCCATCAGTTTTAGGCAGGTAAACTATGGCTACACCTTC
d_call: TRBD1; v_call: TRBV28; clone_size: .; j_call: TRBJ1-2; cdr3_aa: CASTLQGANYGYTF; cdr3_nt: TGTGCCAGCACCCTACAGGGGGCCAACTATGGCTACACCTTC
d_call: .; v_call: TRBV28; clone_size: .; j_call: TRBJ2-5; cdr3_aa: CASSLLPKETQYF; cdr3_nt: TGTGCCAGCAGTTTATTGCCGAAAGAGACCCAGTACTTC
d_call: .; v_call: TRBV29-1; clone_size: .; j_call: TRBJ1-4; cdr3_aa: CSVASSSFPNEKLFF; cdr3_nt: TGCAGCGTTGCATCCAGCTCTTTCCCTAATGAAAAACTGTTTTTT
d_call: .; v_call: TRBV19; clone_size: medium-sized; j_call: TRBJ1-2; cdr3_aa: CASQAGIYGYTF; cdr3_nt: TGTGCCAGTCAGGCCGGGATCTATGGCTACACCTTC
d_call: .; v_call: TRBV5-1; clone_size: once; j_call: TRBJ2-5; cdr3_aa: CASSFQAVQETQYF; cdr3_nt: TGCGCCAGCAGCTTTCAGGCGGTACAAGAGACCCAGTACTTC
d_call: .; v_call: TRBV28; clone_size: .; j_call: TRBJ2-7; cdr3_aa: CASRKSGNHEQYF; cdr3_nt: TGTGCCAGCAGAAAGTCGGGTAATCACGAGCAGTACTTC
d_call: .; v_call: TRBV5-1; clone_size: few; j_call: TRBJ1-1; cdr3_aa: CASSLQGVRTEAFF; cdr3_nt: TGCGCCAGCAGCTTACAGGGAGTAAGAACTGAAGCTTTCTTT
d_call: .; v_call: TRBV7-9; clone_size: .; j_call: TRBJ1-4; cdr3_aa: CASSLVEGVHEKLFF; cdr3_nt: TGTGCCAGCAGCTTAGTGGAAGGGGTTCATGAAAAACTGTTTTTT
d_call: TRBD1; v_call: TRBV6-5; clone_size: once; j_call: TRBJ2-1; cdr3_aa: CASSSPRQGRSDEQFF; cdr3_nt: TGTGCCAGCAGTTCACCCCGACAGGGACGTTCCGATGAGCAGTTCTTC
d_call: .; v_call: TRBV19; clone_size: .; j_call: TRBJ2-7; cdr3_aa: CASSPPYSGFSYEQYF; cdr3_nt: TGTGCCAGTAGTCCCCCGTATAGCGGTTTCTCCTACGAGCAGTACTTC
d_call: .; v_call: TRBV5-4; clone_size: .; j_call: TRBJ2-7; cdr3_aa: CASSLSRDVYEQYF; cdr3_nt: TGTGCCAGCAGCTTGAGCAGAGATGTTTACGAGCAGTACTTC
d_call: TRBD1; v_call: TRBV29-1; clone_size: .; j_call: TRBJ2-7; cdr3_aa: CSVEDYTGTGYEQYF; cdr3_nt: TGCAGCGTTGAAGATTACACCGGGACAGGGTACGAGCAGTACTTC
d_call: TRBD1; v_call: TRBV7-8; clone_size: .; j_call: TRBJ2-2; cdr3_aa: CASSSGPQGTGVAGELFF; cdr3_nt: TGTGCCAGCAGCTCAGGCCCCCAGGGGACAGGGGTGGCCGGGGAGCTGTTTTTT
d_call: TRBD1; v_call: TRBV19; clone_size: .; j_call: TRBJ2-5; cdr3_aa: CASSKRSDRGGSQETQYF; cdr3_nt: TGTGCCAGTAGTAAGAGGAGCGACAGGGGAGGATCCCAAGAGACCCAGTACTTC
d_call: .; v_call: TRBV12-5; clone_size: .; j_call: TRBJ1-1; cdr3_aa: CASGLSDQRGEAFF; cdr3_nt: TGTGCTAGTGGTTTATCCGACCAACGGGGTGAAGCTTTCTTT
d_call: .; v_call: TRBV9; clone_size: .; j_call: TRBJ1-3; cdr3_aa: CASSLRLTASGNTIYF; cdr3_nt: TGTGCCAGCAGCCTCAGGCTTACGGCCTCCGGAAACACCATATATTTT
d_call: .; v_call: TRBV5-6; clone_size: .; j_call: TRBJ2-7; cdr3_aa: CASSLVLSSYEQYF; cdr3_nt: TGTGCCAGCAGCTTGGTCCTCAGCTCCTACGAGCAGTACTTC
d_call: TRBD2; v_call: TRBV4-2; clone_size: .; j_call: TRBJ2-7; cdr3_aa: CASSQAGGEQYF; cdr3_nt: TGTGCCAGCAGCCAAGCCGGGGGGGAGCAGTACTTC
d_call: .; v_call: TRBV5-1; clone_size: .; j_call: TRBJ1-2; cdr3_aa: CASASTNYGYTF; cdr3_nt: TGCGCCAGCGCTTCTACTAACTATGGCTACACCTTC
d_call: .; v_call: TRBV18; clone_size: .; j_call: TRBJ2-7; cdr3_aa: CASSRTGYSSEQYF; cdr3_nt: TGTGCCAGCTCACGAACAGGGTATTCAAGCGAGCAGTACTTC
d_call: .; v_call: TRBV10-3; clone_size: .; j_call: TRBJ1-1; cdr3_aa: CAIRQGLGTEAFF; cdr3_nt: TGTGCCATCAGGCAGGGTTTGGGAACTGAAGCTTTCTTT